The subject of this entry is one T cell receptor (beta chain). Its target is unknown. Using unique molecular identifiers, the investigators prepared the TCRbeta library. A single record per CDR3 protein comes from TCRdb applying MiXCR to the PCR reads. The sample lists about 980,000 distinct CDR3 sequences, roughly 31% occurring once. This record belongs to a study of T-cell reconstitution after alpha-beta-depleted transplantation in children. Study-wide points: There were reportedly several hundred expanded graft clones from which alpha-beta T cells came about two months after transplant.

CDR3 size: 15 residues. Germline V gives CDR1 KGHSH, CDR2 LQKENI. Trimming cost V 3 bases and J 0 bases, with 10 bases left between them. The material sequenced was PBMCs, mostly from graft donor cells, taken 360 days after TCRalphabeta/CD19-depleted stem cell transplant. This receptor was obtained from a boy younger than two who had a stem cell transplant for SCID, so the T cells may come from the graft donor. The chain uses TRBV18 and TRBJ2-3, with D perhaps being TRBD1 or TRBD2 (5 bases each). The CDR3 nucleotides are TGTGCCAGCTCACCGGGACCCATGAGCACAGATACGCAGTATTTT. It specifies CASSPGPMSTDTQYF. Full variable domain (outside the CDR3, taken from reference TRBV18 and TRBJ2-3): NAGVMQNPRHLVRRRGQEARLRCSPMKGHSHVYWYRQLPEEGLKFMVYLQKENIIDESGMPKERFSAEFPKEGPSILRIQQVVRGDSAAYFCASSPGPMSTDTQYFGPGTRLTVL.